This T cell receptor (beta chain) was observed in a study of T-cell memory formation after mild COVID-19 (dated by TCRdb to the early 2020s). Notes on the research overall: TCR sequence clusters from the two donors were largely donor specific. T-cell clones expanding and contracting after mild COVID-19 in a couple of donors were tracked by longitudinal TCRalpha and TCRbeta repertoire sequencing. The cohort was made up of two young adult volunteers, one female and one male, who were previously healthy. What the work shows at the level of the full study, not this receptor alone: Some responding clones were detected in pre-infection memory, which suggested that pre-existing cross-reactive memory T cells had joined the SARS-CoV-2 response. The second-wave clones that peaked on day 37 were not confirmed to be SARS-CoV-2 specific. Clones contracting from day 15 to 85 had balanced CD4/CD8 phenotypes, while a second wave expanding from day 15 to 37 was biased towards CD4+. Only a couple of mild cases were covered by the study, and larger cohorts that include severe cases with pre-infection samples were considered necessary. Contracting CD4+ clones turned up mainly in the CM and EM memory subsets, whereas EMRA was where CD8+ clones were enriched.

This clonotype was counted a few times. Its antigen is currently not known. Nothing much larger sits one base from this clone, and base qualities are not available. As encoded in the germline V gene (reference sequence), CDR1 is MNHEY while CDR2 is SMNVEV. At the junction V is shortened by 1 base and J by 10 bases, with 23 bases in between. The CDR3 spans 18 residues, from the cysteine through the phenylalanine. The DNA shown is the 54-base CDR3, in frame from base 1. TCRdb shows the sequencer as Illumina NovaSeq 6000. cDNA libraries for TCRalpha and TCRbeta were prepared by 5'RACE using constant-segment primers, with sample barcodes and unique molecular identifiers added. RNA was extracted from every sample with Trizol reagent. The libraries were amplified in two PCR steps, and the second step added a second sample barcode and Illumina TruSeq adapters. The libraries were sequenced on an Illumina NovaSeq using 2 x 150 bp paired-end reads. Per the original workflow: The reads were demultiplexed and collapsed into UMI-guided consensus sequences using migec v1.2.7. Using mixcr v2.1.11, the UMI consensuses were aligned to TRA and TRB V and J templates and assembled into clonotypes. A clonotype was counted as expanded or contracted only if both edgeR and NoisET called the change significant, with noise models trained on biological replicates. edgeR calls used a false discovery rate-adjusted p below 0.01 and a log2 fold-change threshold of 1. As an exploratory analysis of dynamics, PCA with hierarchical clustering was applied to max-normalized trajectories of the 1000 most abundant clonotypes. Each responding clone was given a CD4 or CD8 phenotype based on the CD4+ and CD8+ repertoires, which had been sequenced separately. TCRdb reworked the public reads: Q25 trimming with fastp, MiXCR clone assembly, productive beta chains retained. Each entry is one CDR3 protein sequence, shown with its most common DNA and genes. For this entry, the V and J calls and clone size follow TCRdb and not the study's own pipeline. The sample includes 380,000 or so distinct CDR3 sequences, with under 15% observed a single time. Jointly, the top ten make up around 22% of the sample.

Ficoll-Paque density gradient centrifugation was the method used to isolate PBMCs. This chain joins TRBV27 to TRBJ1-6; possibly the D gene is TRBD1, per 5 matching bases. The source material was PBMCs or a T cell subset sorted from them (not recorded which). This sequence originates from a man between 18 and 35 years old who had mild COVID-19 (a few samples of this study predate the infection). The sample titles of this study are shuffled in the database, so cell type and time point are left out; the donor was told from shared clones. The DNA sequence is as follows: TGTGCCAGCAGTTTATTAATTGGGCAGGGAAGGTTGGGATCACCCCTCCACTTT. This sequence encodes CASSLLIGQGRLGSPLHF.